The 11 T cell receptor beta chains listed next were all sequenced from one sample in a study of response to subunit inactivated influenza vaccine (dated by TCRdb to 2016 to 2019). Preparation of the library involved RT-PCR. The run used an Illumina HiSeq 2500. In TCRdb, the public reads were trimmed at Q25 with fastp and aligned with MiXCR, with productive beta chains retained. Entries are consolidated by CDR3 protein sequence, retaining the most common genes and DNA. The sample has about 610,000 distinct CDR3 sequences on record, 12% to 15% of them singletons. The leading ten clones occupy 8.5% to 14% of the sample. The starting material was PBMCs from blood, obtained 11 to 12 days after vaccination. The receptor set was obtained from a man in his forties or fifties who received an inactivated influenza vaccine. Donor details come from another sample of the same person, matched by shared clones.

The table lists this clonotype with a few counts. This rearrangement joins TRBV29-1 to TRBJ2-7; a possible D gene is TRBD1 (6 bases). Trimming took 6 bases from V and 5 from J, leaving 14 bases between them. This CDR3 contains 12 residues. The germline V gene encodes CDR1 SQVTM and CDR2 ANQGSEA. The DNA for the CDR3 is TGCAGCGTCGCTACAGGGAGCGACGAGCAGTACTTC. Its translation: CSVATGSDEQYF.

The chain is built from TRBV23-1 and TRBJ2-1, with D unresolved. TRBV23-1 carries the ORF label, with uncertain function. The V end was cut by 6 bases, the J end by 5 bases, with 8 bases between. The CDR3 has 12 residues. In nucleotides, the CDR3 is TGCGCCAGCAGCGAAATCCACAATGAGCAGTTCTTC. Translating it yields CASSEIHNEQFF.

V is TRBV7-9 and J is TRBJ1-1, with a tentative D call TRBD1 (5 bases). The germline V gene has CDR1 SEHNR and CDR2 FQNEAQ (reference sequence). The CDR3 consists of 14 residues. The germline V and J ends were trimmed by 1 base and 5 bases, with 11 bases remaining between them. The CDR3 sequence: CASSLGQRETEAFF. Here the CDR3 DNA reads TGTGCCAGCAGCTTAGGACAGCGTGAAACTGAAGCTTTCTTT. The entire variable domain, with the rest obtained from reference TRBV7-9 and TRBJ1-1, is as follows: DTGVSQNPRHKITKRGQNVTFRCDPISEHNRLYWYRQTLGQGPEFLTYFQNEAQLEKSRLLSDRFSAERPKGSFSTLEIQRTEQGDSAMYLCASSLGQRETEAFFGQGTRLTVV.

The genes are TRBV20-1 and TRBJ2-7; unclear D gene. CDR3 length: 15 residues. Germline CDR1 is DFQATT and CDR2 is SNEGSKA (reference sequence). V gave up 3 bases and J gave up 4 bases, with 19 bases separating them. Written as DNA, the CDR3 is TGCAGTGCTAGCCCCAGTATCCGGGCCGCGTACGAGCAGTACTTC. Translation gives CSASPSIRAAYEQYF.

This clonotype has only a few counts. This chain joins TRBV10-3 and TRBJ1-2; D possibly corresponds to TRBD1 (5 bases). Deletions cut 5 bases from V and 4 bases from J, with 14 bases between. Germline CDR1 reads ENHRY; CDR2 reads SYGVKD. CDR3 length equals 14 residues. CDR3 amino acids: CAISLGTISYGYTF. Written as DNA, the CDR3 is TGTGCCATCAGTCTGGGGACGATTAGCTATGGCTACACCTTC.

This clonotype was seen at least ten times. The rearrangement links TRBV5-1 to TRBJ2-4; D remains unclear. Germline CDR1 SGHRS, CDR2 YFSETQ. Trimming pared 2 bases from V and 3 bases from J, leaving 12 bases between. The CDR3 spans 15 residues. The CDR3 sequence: CASSLLGDGKNIQYF. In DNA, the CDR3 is TGCGCCAGCAGCTTATTGGGCGATGGCAAAAACATTCAGTACTTC.

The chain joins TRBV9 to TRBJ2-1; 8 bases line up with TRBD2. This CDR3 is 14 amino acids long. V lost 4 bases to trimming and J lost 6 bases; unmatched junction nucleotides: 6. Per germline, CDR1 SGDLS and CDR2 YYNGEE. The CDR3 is CASSPRGGGNEQFF. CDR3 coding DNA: TGTGCCAGCAGCCCCCGGGGGGGGGGCAATGAGCAGTTCTTC.

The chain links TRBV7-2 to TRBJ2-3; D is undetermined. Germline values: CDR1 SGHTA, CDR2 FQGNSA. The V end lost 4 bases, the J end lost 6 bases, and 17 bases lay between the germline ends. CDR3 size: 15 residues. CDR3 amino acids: CASSYEPLATDTQYF. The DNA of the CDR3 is TGTGCCAGCAGCTACGAGCCCCTGGCTACCGATACGCAGTATTTT.

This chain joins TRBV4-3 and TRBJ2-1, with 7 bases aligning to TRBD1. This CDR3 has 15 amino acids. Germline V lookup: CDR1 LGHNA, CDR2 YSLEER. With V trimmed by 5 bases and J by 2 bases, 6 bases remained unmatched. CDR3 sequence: CASSKTGMPYNEQFF. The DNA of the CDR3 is TGCGCCAGCAGCAAGACAGGGATGCCCTACAATGAGCAGTTCTTC.

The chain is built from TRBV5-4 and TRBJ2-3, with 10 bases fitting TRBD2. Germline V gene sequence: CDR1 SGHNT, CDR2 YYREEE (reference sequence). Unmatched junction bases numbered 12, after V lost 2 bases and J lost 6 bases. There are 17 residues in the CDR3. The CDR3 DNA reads TGTGCCAGCAGCTTTACTTTAATAGCGGGGGGCTGGGATACGCAGTATTTT. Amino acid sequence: CASSFTLIAGGWDTQYF. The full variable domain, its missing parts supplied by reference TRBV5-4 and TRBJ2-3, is ETGVTQSPTHLIKTRGQQVTLRCSSQSGHNTVSWYQQALGQGPQFIFQYYREEENGRGNFPPRFSGLQFPNYSSELNVNALELDDSALYLCASSFTLIAGGWDTQYFGPGTRLTVL.

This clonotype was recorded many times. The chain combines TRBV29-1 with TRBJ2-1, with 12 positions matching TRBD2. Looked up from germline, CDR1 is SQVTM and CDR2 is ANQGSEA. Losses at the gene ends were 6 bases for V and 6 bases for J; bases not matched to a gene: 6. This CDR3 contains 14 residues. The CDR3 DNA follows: TGCAGCGTAGAGACTAGCGGGAGTCTCAATGAGCAGTTCTTC. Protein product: CSVETSGSLNEQFF.